This T cell receptor (beta chain) emerged from a study of patients and donors after allogeneic stem cell transplantation (TCRdb year 2020). Concerning this clonotype: Its antigen remains unidentified. Base quality data are lacking; no much larger clone is found one base away.

V is pared back by 0 bases and J by 15 bases, with 11 bases lying between the germline termini. CDR1 is given as GTSNPN and CDR2 as SVGIG, both from the germline V gene (reference sequence). Counted from cysteine to phenylalanine, this CDR3 has 11 amino acids. The DNA shown is the 33-base CDR3, in frame from base 1. The receptor library was made with RT-PCR. TCRdb records NextSeq 550 as the sequencer. TCRdb reran the public reads through fastp at Q25 and MiXCR, keeping productive beta chains. Merged by CDR3 protein, the rows form single entries marked with the most common genes and DNA. In this sample the table shows approximately 200,000 distinct CDR3 sequences, about 40% of which occur a single time. 33% of the sample lies in the top ten.

The receptor chain draws on TRBV30 and TRBJ2-2, with a tentative D call of TRBD1 or TRBD2, each matching 5 bases. Sequencing was done on a sample of blood, either unsorted or a sorted T cell fraction (not recorded which). The TCR comes from a human donor who was either an allogeneic HSCT recipient or a stem cell or donor lymphocyte infusion donor (not recorded which). It is not recorded whose cells these are; they may come from a transplant donor. CDR3 sequence: CAWSVLGAMFF. In nucleotides, the sequence is TGTGCCTGGAGTGTACTCGGGGCCATGTTTTTT.